This TCR beta chain was identified during a study of human T cells and chemical hapten exposure. TCRdb analysed the RACE reads with MiXCR anew, one entry per CDR3 protein. The table records approximately 80,000 distinct CDR3 sequences, around 7% of them present only once. V trimming: 4 bases; J trimming: 6 bases; junction bases outside the gene matches: 9. The CDR3 consists of 15 residues. CDR1 is MDHEN, CDR2 SYDVKM, per germline. Overall study results and limits: Expanded TCRs clustered into significantly more large CDR3 similarity groups than controls, the analysis revealed.

The time point was: patch test 1, 2 weeks after DPC sensitization. Stated treatment: therapeutic diphenylcyclopropenone sensitization with weekly scalp DPC. The drawing of blood occurred before each patch test was applied. This clonotype was counted ten times or more. Its target is not known. The receptor was derived from a woman in her twenties or thirties with alopecia areata. Some clones in this sample may be carry-over from other donors' samples. This chain uses TRBV28 with TRBJ2-3; 8 nucleotides align to TRBD2. This specimen was whole blood, taken in connection with sensitization to the hapten diphenylcyclopropenone (DPC). Here the CDR3 DNA reads TGTGCCAGCAGTTCCTCCGGGACTAGAGGGGATACGCAGTATTTT. It translates to CASSSSGTRGDTQYF.